This T cell receptor beta chain was identified in a study of cytomegalovirus exposure and HLA in healthy donors. With regard to this clone: What it binds is not known.

The CDR3 is 13 amino acids. V was clipped by 3 bases and J by 7 bases; unmatched bases: 5. Germline CDR1 MNHNS, CDR2 SASEGT. Findings and caveats of the study: In an earlier analysis, in 540 or so donors, most V segments appeared productive either ~90% or ~30% of the time. Generally TCR sequences proved uncommon, though certain public TCRs appeared in numerous donors. The authors later found HLA-associated TCR beta chains more clonally expanded than equally common others.

It was with 60 Vbeta and 13 Jbeta primers that the PCR ran. Some clones are missing from TCRdb's copy, which holds only in-frame ones; the method was immunoSEQ multiplex PCR. The sample includes around 180,000 clones, roughly 85% of them seen just once. The chain combines TRBV6-1 with TRBJ2-7; 8 nucleotides line up with TRBD1. The TCR comes from a woman aged 40 to 50 in good health and CMV-seronegative. The sample taken for sequencing was PBMCs. Here the CDR3 DNA reads TGTGCCAGCAGTGAGGCAGGGGGCTGGGAGCAGTACTTC. This gives the protein CASSEAGGWEQYF.